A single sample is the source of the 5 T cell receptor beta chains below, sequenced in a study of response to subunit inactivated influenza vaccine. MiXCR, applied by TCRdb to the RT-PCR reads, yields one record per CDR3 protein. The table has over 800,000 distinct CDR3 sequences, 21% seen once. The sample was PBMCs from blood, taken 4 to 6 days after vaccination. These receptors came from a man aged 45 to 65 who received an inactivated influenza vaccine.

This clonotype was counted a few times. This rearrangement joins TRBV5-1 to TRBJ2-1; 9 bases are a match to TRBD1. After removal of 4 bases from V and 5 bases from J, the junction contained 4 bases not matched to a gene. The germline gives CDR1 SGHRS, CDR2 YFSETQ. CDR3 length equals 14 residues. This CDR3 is CASSAWTGDNEQFF. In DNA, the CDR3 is TGCGCCAGCAGCGCCTGGACAGGGGACAATGAGCAGTTCTTC.

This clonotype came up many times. The CDR3 is CAITTALNSPLHF. For the CDR3, the DNA is TGTGCCATCACAACAGCACTGAATTCACCCCTCCACTTT. The chain employs TRBV10-3 and TRBJ1-6; D is unresolved. The V gene's germline CDR1 is ENHRY and CDR2 SYGVKD. V lost 7 bases and J 7 bases, leaving 11 bases between the germline ends. The CDR3 contains 13 residues.

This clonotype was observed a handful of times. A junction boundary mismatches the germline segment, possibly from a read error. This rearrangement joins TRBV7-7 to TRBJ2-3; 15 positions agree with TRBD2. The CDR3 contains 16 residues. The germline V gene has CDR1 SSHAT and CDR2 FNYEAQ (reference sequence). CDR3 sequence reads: CASSQGLAGGSGPQYF. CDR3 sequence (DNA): TGTGCTAGCAGCCAAGGACTAGCGGGGGGGTCAGGACCGCAGTATTTT. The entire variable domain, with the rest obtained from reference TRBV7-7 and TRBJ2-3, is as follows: GAGVSQSPRYKVTKRGQDVTLRCDPISSHATLYWYQQALGQGPEFLTYFNYEAQPDKSGLPSDRFSAERPEGSISTLTIQRTEQRDSAMYRCASSQGLAGGSGPQYFGPGTRLTVL.

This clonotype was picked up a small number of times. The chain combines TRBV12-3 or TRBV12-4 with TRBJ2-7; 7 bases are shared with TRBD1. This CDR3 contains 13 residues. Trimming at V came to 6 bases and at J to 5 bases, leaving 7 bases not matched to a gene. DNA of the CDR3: TGTGCCAGCAGCTCTACAGGGGTAGACGAGCAGTACTTC. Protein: CASSSTGVDEQYF.

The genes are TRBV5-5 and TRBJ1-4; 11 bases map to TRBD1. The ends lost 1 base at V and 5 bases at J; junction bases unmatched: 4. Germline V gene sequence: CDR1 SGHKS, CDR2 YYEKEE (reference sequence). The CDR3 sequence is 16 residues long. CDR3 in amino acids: CASSLFGTGGNEKLFF. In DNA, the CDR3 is TGTGCCAGCAGCTTGTTCGGGACAGGGGGGAATGAAAAACTGTTTTTT.